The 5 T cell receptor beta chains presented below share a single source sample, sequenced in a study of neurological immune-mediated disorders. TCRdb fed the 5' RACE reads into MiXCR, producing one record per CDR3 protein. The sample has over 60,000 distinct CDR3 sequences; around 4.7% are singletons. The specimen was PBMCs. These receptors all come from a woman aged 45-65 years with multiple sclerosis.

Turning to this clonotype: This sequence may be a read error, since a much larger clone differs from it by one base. Written as DNA, the CDR3 is TGCGCCAGCAGCTTCCGCATAGATACGCAGTATTTT. Its translation: CASSFRIDTQYF. The chain is built from TRBV5-1 and TRBJ2-3; no firm D call. There are 12 residues in the CDR3. Per the germline V gene, CDR1 is SGHRS and CDR2 is YFSETQ. The V end was cut by 2 bases, the J end by 5 bases, with 6 bases between.

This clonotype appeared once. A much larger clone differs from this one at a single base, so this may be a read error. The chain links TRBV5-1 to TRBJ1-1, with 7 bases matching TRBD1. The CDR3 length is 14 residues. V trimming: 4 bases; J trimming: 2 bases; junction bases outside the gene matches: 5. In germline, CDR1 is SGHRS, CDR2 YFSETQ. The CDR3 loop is CASSVGQTNTEAFF. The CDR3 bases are TGCGCCAGCAGCGTGGGACAGACTAACACTGAAGCTTTCTTT.

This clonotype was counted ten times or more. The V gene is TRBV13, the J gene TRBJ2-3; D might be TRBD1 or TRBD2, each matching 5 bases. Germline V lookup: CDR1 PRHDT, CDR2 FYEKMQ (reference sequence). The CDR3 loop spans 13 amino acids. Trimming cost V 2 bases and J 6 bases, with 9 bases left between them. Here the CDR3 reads CASSLRGVDTQYF. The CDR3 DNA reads TGTGCCAGCAGCTTACGAGGGGTCGATACGCAGTATTTT.

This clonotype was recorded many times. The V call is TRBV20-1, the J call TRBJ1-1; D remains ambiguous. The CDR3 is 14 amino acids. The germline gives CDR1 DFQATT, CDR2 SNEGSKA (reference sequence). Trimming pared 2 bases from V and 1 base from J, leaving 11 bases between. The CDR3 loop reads CSARTYGGNTEAFF. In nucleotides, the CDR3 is TGCAGTGCTAGAACTTATGGCGGGAACACTGAAGCTTTCTTT.

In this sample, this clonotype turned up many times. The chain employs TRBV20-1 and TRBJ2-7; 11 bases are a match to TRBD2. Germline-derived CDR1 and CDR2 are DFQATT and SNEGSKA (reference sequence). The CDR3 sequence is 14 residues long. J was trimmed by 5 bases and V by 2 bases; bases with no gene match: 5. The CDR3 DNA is TGCAGTGCTAGATTAGCGGGGGGGCTTCACGAGCAGTACGTC. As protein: CSARLAGGLHEQYV.